Below, 26 T cell receptor beta chains from the same sample are listed, as sequenced in a study of blood T cell repertoires in COVID-19. TCRdb keeps only in-frame clones here, not all; method: immunoSEQ multiplex PCR. The sample yields fewer than 250,000 clones, roughly 90% seen once. Sequencing was done on a sample of PBMCs or T cells enriched from blood (not recorded which). All receptors come from a woman aged 30 to 39 with acute COVID-19.

This clone was observed a single time. The genes are TRBV5-4 and TRBJ1-2, with 7 nucleotides matching TRBD1. The CDR3 totals 16 residues. The J segment lost 7 bases and the V segment lost 4 bases, leaving 16 bases of the junction unmatched. CDR1 is SGHNT and CDR2 is YYREEE in the germline V gene (reference sequence). The CDR3 region is CASSLGTADNGVGYTF. The CDR3 nucleotides read TGTGCCAGCAGCCTTGGGACAGCCGATAACGGGGTTGGCTACACCTTC.

The chain uses TRBV13 and TRBJ1-2, with D possibly matching TRBD1 (5 bases). Trimming left V 0 bases short and J 2 bases short, with 10 bases between. CDR1 PRHDT and CDR2 FYEKMQ come from the germline V gene (reference sequence). The CDR3 length is 15 residues. In DNA, the CDR3 is TGTGCCAGCAGCTTAGGTGGACATGGGAACTATGGCTACACCTTC. This encodes CASSLGGHGNYGYTF.

The chain employs TRBV18 and TRBJ2-3; TRBD2 aligns across 7 bases. CDR1 KGHSH and CDR2 LQKENI come from the germline V gene. There are 16 residues in the CDR3. With V trimmed by 3 bases and J by 0 bases, 6 bases remained unmatched. The CDR3 bases are TGTGCCAGCTCACCCTCGGGAGGCTCTAGCACAGATACGCAGTATTTT. Protein sequence: CASSPSGGSSTDTQYF. The entire variable domain, with the rest obtained from reference TRBV18 and TRBJ2-3, is as follows: NAGVMQNPRHLVRRRGQEARLRCSPMKGHSHVYWYRQLPEEGLKFMVYLQKENIIDESGMPKERFSAEFPKEGPSILRIQQVVRGDSAAYFCASSPSGGSSTDTQYFGPGTRLTVL.

This sequence joins TRBV11-2 and TRBJ2-7; D ambiguous. This CDR3 has 15 amino acids. Looked up from germline, CDR1 is SGHAT and CDR2 is FQNNGV. Trimming pared 5 bases from V and 3 bases from J, leaving 17 bases between. CDR3 bases: TGTGCCAGCAGCCCCCTAGACTCCCCGGACTACGAGCAGTACTTC. Protein sequence: CASSPLDSPDYEQYF.

The rearrangement uses TRBV19 and TRBJ2-1; 8 bases agree with TRBD2. The J segment lost 5 bases and the V segment lost 7 bases, leaving 7 bases of the junction unmatched. CDR1 and CDR2 (germline): LNHDA, SQIVND (reference sequence). The CDR3 extends over 14 amino acids. The CDR3 region is CASNVGGVNNEQFF. Written as DNA, the CDR3 is TGTGCCAGTAACGTCGGGGGGGTAAACAATGAGCAGTTCTTC.

The rearrangement uses TRBV27 and TRBJ2-2, with unresolved D. Trimming removed 2 bases at V and 4 bases at J, with 8 bases between. CDR3 length: 14 amino acids. Germline CDR1 and CDR2: MNHEY and SMNVEV (reference sequence). The DNA of the CDR3 is TGTGCCAGCAGTTTACCCTCTCCCACCGGGGAGCTGTTTTTT. This codes for CASSLPSPTGELFF.

The chain carries TRBV3-1 (or the pseudogene TRBV3-2) and TRBJ2-3, with D possibly being TRBD2 (5 bases). The CDR3 is 16 amino acids. Per germline, CDR1 LGHDT and CDR2 YNNKEL (reference sequence). Trimming took off 2 bases at V and 4 bases at J, with 16 bases between the two ends. The CDR3 here is CASSQLGGRRADTQYF. CDR3 nucleotides: TGTGCCAGCAGCCAACTAGGTGGTAGGCGGGCAGATACGCAGTATTTT.

The chain employs TRBV15 and TRBJ2-7; 11 bases agree with TRBD2. CDR3 size: 15 residues. Germline trimming cut 3 bases from V and 5 bases from J; bases unmatched to any gene: 6. The germline gives CDR1 LNHNV, CDR2 YYDKDF (reference sequence). CDR3 protein: CATSRLTSGVNEQYF. CDR3 sequence (DNA): TGTGCCACCAGCAGGCTGACTAGCGGGGTCAACGAGCAGTACTTC. The full variable domain, rest sourced from reference TRBV15 and TRBJ2-7, is DAMVIQNPRYQVTQFGKPVTLSCSQTLNHNVMYWYQQKSSQAPKLLFHYYDKDFNNEADTPDNFQSRRPNTSFCFLDIRSPGLGDTAMYLCATSRLTSGVNEQYFGPGTRLTVT.

This rearrangement joins TRBV5-6 to TRBJ2-1; maybe TRBD2 (5 bases). The germline V gene encodes CDR1 SGHDT and CDR2 YYEEEE. The CDR3 consists of 14 residues. With 7 bases removed from V and 3 bases from J, the gap between germline ends came to 14 bases. CDR3 DNA: TGTGCCAGCCTGCACTGGACTTTCTACAATGAGCAGTTCTTC. Residues: CASLHWTFYNEQFF.

Of note for this clone: Additional DNA sequences in this sample encode the identical CDR3. The rearrangement joins TRBV19 to TRBJ1-2; D call uncertain. V lost 3 bases and J lost 3, with 8 bases in between. The CDR3 is 13 residues long. Per the germline V gene, CDR1 is LNHDA and CDR2 is SQIVND (reference sequence). The CDR3 loop reads CASSITGDYGYTF. As DNA, the CDR3 is TGTGCCAGTAGTATTACCGGGGACTATGGCTACACCTTC.

V and J are TRBV9 and TRBJ2-3; possible D gene TRBD1, 5 bases. There are 13 residues in the CDR3. Germline CDR1 and CDR2: SGDLS and YYNGEE. V was cut by 4 bases and J by 4 bases, with 10 bases left in between. CDR3 nucleotide sequence: TGTGCCAGCAGCCTGGCAGGGCCAGATACGCAGTATTTT. It specifies CASSLAGPDTQYF.

This clone came up a few times. J is TRBJ1-2 and V is TRBV7-9, with 7 bases fitting TRBD1. The germline V gene encodes CDR1 SEHNR and CDR2 FQNEAQ (reference sequence). With 5 bases clipped from V and 0 bases from J, the junction kept 6 bases outside the gene matches. The CDR3 is 15 residues long. The CDR3, as DNA: TGTGCCAGCAGCGAATACAGGGGTACTAACTATGGCTACACCTTC. This encodes CASSEYRGTNYGYTF.

This chain uses TRBV7-2 with TRBJ1-1; the D is unclear. There are 13 residues in the CDR3. Germline V lookup: CDR1 SGHTA, CDR2 FQGNSA. V shed 3 bases and J shed 1 base, with 6 bases lying between them. The CDR3 is CASSFAPNTEAFF. The CDR3 region has the DNA TGTGCCAGCAGCTTCGCGCCGAACACTGAAGCTTTCTTT.

This chain joins TRBV6-4 and TRBJ2-2, with D possibly matching TRBD1 (5 bases). CDR3 length equals 16 residues. The V gene lost 0 bases and the J gene lost 3 bases, with 11 bases spanning the gap. CDR1 MRHNA and CDR2 SNTAGT come from the germline V gene. The CDR3 DNA is TGTGCCAGCAGTGACTCGCAAGGGGCGCACACCGGGGAGCTGTTTTTT. Amino acid sequence: CASSDSQGAHTGELFF.

The genes are TRBV7-9 and TRBJ2-1, with 8 bases identical to TRBD1. With V trimmed by 5 bases and J by 8 bases, 14 bases remained unmatched. Germline loops: CDR1 SEHNR, CDR2 FQNEAQ (reference sequence). The CDR3 runs 16 residues. CDR3 sequence: CASSARQGKHTDEQFF. The CDR3 nucleotides are TGTGCCAGCAGCGCCCGACAGGGGAAACATACGGATGAGCAGTTCTTC.

The rearrangement links TRBV19 to TRBJ2-7; 9 bases line up with TRBD1. Germline loops: CDR1 LNHDA, CDR2 SQIVND (reference sequence). Unmatched junction bases numbered 15, after V lost 7 bases and J lost 5 bases. CDR3 length: 16 amino acids. The CDR3 nucleotides read TGTGCCAGTACTATGCCCCGGGACAGGGAGGACCACGAGCAGTACTTC. As protein: CASTMPRDREDHEQYF.

V gene TRBV6-1 combines with J gene TRBJ1-6, with D perhaps matching TRBD1 (6 bases). The CDR3 has 15 residues. V was shortened by 5 bases and J by 7 bases, with 15 bases between the two germline ends. Per the germline V gene, CDR1 is MNHNS and CDR2 is SASEGT. This CDR3 is CASSTVQGGNSPLHF. DNA of the CDR3: TGTGCCAGCAGTACCGTACAGGGTGGGAATTCACCCCTCCACTTT.

The chain employs TRBV7-2 and TRBJ2-3; D unclear. This CDR3 has 15 amino acids. The germline CDR1 and CDR2 sequences are SGHTA and FQGNSA. V was cut by 1 base and J by 1 base, with 9 bases left in between. CDR3 bases: TGTGCCAGCAGCTTAGGTTACGCAGGCACAGATACGCAGTATTTT. It translates to CASSLGYAGTDTQYF.

The chain uses TRBV29-1 and TRBJ2-7, with a weak D call TRBD2 (6 bases). Trimming shortened V by 7 bases and J by 0 bases, and 13 bases separated the two germline ends. The CDR3 contains 13 residues. Germline V gene sequence: CDR1 SQVTM, CDR2 ANQGSEA. CDR3 amino acids: CSAGTESSYEQYF. In DNA, the CDR3 is TGCAGCGCCGGGACTGAGAGCTCCTACGAGCAGTACTTC.

The genes are TRBV2 and TRBJ2-2, with 12 nucleotides matching TRBD1. The CDR3 runs 16 residues. The trim removed 6 bases at V and 4 bases at J, leaving 6 bases unmatched. Germline CDR1 reads SNHLY; CDR2 reads FYNNEI. The CDR3 is CASRTGQGASTGELFF. For the CDR3, the DNA is TGTGCCAGCAGAACGGGACAGGGGGCGAGCACCGGGGAGCTGTTTTTT. Complete variable domain (other parts from reference TRBV2 and TRBJ2-2): EPEVTQTPSHQVTQMGQEVILRCVPISNHLYFYWYRQILGQKVEFLVSFYNNEISEKSEIFDDQFSVERPDGSNFTLKIRSTKLEDSAMYFCASRTGQGASTGELFFGEGSRLTVL.

The J gene is TRBJ2-7, the V gene TRBV12-3 or TRBV12-4; possible D gene TRBD1, 6 bases. The V gene lost 6 bases and the J gene lost 5 bases, with 14 bases spanning the gap. The CDR3 contains 13 residues. In DNA, the CDR3 is TGTGCCAGCAGATCCCAGGGGTCAGACGAGCAGTACTTC. Encoded protein: CASRSQGSDEQYF.

Only one count was recorded for this clone. The V gene is TRBV14, the J gene TRBJ2-1; 9 nucleotides match TRBD1. V lost 2 bases to trimming and J lost 4 bases; unmatched junction nucleotides: 9. The germline V gene encodes CDR1 SGHDN and CDR2 FVKESK. The CDR3 runs to 17 residues. The DNA of the CDR3 is TGTGCCAGCAGCCAACTTAGACGACAGGGGGAATACAATGAGCAGTTCTTC. Its translation: CASSQLRRQGEYNEQFF.

The chain has TRBV27 and TRBJ1-5, with D hard to call. This CDR3 region has 16 residues. The V and J ends lost 8 bases and 0 bases respectively, with 17 bases between them. Per the germline V gene, CDR1 is MNHEY and CDR2 is SMNVEV (reference sequence). CDR3 sequence reads: CASGPRGRNSNQPQHF. CDR3 DNA sequence: TGTGCCAGCGGACCACGAGGGCGGAATAGCAATCAGCCCCAGCATTTT.

The rearrangement uses TRBV4-1 and TRBJ1-2; 7 bases agree with TRBD1. This CDR3 comprises 16 residues. With 1 base clipped from V and 2 bases from J, the junction kept 7 bases outside the gene matches. In germline, CDR1 is MGHRA, CDR2 YSYEKL. CDR3 region: CASSQVGRGGNYGYTF. In nucleotides, the CDR3 is TGCGCCAGCAGCCAAGTGGGACGAGGGGGCAACTATGGCTACACCTTC.

This clone was found a few times. The CDR3 coding sequence is TGCGCCAGCAGCCAAGATCATGAGACTGTCTACGAGCAGTACTTC. It specifies CASSQDHETVYEQYF. The chain uses TRBV4-1 and TRBJ2-7; the D is unclear. CDR3 length: 15 amino acids. Germline CDR1 MGHRA, CDR2 YSYEKL. V shed 0 bases and J shed 3 bases, with 12 bases lying between them.

This chain uses TRBV3-1 (or the pseudogene TRBV3-2) with TRBJ1-6; D perhaps matches TRBD1 (5 bases). Trimming shortened V by 1 base and J by 8 bases, and 9 bases separated the two germline ends. Germline CDR1 is LGHDT and CDR2 is YNNKEL (reference sequence). This CDR3 contains 14 residues. The CDR3 DNA sequence: TGTGCCAGCAGCCAAGGGGGCGGGGATTCACCCCTCCACTTT. Its protein is CASSQGGGDSPLHF.